This note documents a single T cell receptor beta chain sequence. Its antigen remains unidentified. Sample time point: pre-sensitization, week 0. Treatment: therapeutic diphenylcyclopropenone sensitization with weekly scalp DPC. Alopecia patients deemed DPC-suitable, aged 18 to 70, excluding pregnancy. In the original analysis: 96,000 or so TCRs per sample was the median, with a range of about 23,224 to 750,000. A single record per CDR3 protein comes from TCRdb applying MiXCR to the RACE reads. The V and J calls and clone size come from TCRdb's table, not from the authors' own analysis. Counted here are 240,000 or so distinct CDR3 sequences, about 9% occurring once; the ten biggest clones make up under 2.5%. This sample is drawn from a study of human T cells and chemical hapten exposure. Study details: Chiefly female patients presented with alopecia areata, totalis or universalis.

From germline, CDR1 is KGHDR and CDR2 SFDVKD. After removal of 5 bases from V and 0 bases from J, the junction contained 4 bases not matched to a gene. The CDR3 has 15 residues. Study-level results: Since the donors had alopecia, their immune response may not be the same as that of healthy people.

The genes are TRBV24-1 and TRBJ2-7; 9 positions match TRBD1. This clonotype was obtained from a woman aged 40 to 55 with alopecia areata. Some clones in this sample may be carry-over from other donors' samples. The starting material was whole blood, obtained in connection with sensitization to the hapten diphenylcyclopropenone (DPC). The CDR3 loop is CATSGDRGTSYEQYF. The CDR3 region has the DNA TGTGCCACCAGTGGCGACAGGGGGACCTCCTACGAGCAGTACTTC.